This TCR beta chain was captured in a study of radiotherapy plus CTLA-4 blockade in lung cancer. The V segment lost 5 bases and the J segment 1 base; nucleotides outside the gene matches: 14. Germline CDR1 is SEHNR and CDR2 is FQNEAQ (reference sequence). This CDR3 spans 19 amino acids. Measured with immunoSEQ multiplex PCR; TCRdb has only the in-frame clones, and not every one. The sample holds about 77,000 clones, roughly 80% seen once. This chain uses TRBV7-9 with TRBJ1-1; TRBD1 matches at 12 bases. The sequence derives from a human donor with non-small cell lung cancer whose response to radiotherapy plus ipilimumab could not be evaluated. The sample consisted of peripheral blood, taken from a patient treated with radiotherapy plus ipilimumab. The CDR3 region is CASSPWRGTGGAWNTEAFF. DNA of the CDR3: TGTGCCAGCAGCCCTTGGAGGGGGACAGGGGGCGCTTGGAACACTGAAGCTTTCTTT. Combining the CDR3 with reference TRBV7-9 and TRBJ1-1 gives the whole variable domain DTGVSQNPRHKITKRGQNVTFRCDPISEHNRLYWYRQTLGQGPEFLTYFQNEAQLEKSRLLSDRFSAERPKGSFSTLEIQRTEQGDSAMYLCASSPWRGTGGAWNTEAFFGQGTRLTVV.